This T cell receptor (beta chain) was recorded in a study of T-cell memory formation after mild COVID-19. Study-level information: Clusters were largely donor specific.

TCRdb redid the calling of the 5' RACE reads with MiXCR, one entry per CDR3 protein. The sample includes roughly 130,000 distinct CDR3 sequences, approximately 15% of them seen just once. The CDR3 runs 13 residues. With 6 bases clipped from V and 9 bases from J, the junction kept 7 bases outside the gene matches. This clonotype has just a few counts. V usage is TRBV12-3 or TRBV12-4 and J usage is TRBJ1-5, with TRBD1 matching 8 bases. The clonotype was recovered from an adult woman who had mild COVID-19 (a few samples of this study predate the infection). Cell type and time point are not known. Sequenced material: PBMCs or a T cell subset sorted from them (not recorded which). In DNA, the CDR3 is TGTGCCAGCAGGTCGGACAGGGATTTGCCCCAGCATTTT. Encoded protein: CASRSDRDLPQHF.